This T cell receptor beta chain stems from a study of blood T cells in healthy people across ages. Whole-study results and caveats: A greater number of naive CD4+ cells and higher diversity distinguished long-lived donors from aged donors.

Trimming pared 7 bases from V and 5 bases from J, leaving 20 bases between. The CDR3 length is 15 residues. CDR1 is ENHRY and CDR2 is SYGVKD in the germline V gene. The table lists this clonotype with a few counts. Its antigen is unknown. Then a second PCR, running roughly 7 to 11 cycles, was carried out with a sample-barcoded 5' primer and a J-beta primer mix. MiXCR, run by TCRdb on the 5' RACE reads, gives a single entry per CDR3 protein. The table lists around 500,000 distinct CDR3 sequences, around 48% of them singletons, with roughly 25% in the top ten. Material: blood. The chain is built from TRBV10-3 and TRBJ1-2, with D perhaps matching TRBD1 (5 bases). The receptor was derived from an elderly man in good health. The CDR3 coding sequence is TGTGCCATCAAACCAACCGGGACGGAACCTTATGGCTACACCTTC. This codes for CAIKPTGTEPYGYTF.